Below, 32 T cell receptor beta chains from the same sample are listed, as sequenced in a study of read filtering for tumor transcriptome and immune sequencing. Molecular barcoded adaptors covering alpha/delta and beta/gamma chains were used on approximately 400 ng RNA. TCRdb fed the reads into MiXCR, producing one record per CDR3 protein. Among roughly 67,000 distinct CDR3 sequences listed, around a fifth were seen once. The sample comprised a population of CD138-negative cells sorted from bone marrow. Receptors originate from a donor at least 40 years old with multiple myeloma.

This clonotype was detected ten times or more. The rearrangement links TRBV20-1 to TRBJ2-1; D not resolved. The CDR3 loop spans 13 amino acids. Germline assignment: CDR1 DFQATT and CDR2 SNEGSKA (reference sequence). The V end lost 4 bases, the J end lost 3 bases, and 10 bases lay between the germline ends. The CDR3 sequence: CSATPRIYNEQFF. The CDR3 coding sequence is TGCAGTGCTACCCCCCGTATCTACAATGAGCAGTTCTTC.

The table lists this clonotype with many counts. The chain links TRBV5-1 to TRBJ2-2; D unresolved. V was cut by 5 bases and J by 3 bases, with 8 bases left in between. The CDR3 is 13 residues long. Germline loops: CDR1 SGHRS, CDR2 YFSETQ. CDR3 DNA sequence: TGCGCCAGCAGTTTGTTCTACACCGGGGAGCTGTTTTTT. It is translated as CASSLFYTGELFF.

To note about this clonotype: A read error may account for a junction end that differs from germline. The chain links TRBV7-9 to TRBJ2-3; D is undetermined. Germline CDR1 reads SEHNR; CDR2 reads FQNEAQ (reference sequence). The CDR3 consists of 12 residues. CDR3 sequence reads: CANSLAGDTQYF. DNA of the CDR3: TGTGCCAACAGCTTAGCTGGAGATACGCAGTATTTT.

This clonotype was picked up many times. The chain joins TRBV15 to TRBJ2-7; D is perhaps TRBD1 (6 bases). With 4 bases removed from V and 2 bases from J, the gap between germline ends came to 9 bases. The germline V gene has CDR1 LNHNV and CDR2 YYDKDF (reference sequence). The CDR3 spans 13 residues. CDR3 region: CATSKGQPYEQYF. The CDR3 nucleotides are TGTGCCACCAGCAAAGGACAGCCCTACGAGCAGTACTTC.

V is TRBV18 and J is TRBJ1-5, with D unresolved. Germline V gene lookup returns CDR1 KGHSH and CDR2 LQKENI. The CDR3 covers 16 residues. The ends were cut back, 4 bases at V and 4 bases at J, with 17 bases in the middle. Written as DNA, the CDR3 is TGTGCCAGCTCACTTGAGATAAGGGCCCGAAATCAGCCCCAGCATTTT. It encodes CASSLEIRARNQPQHF.

Details on this clonotype: Sequence at one end of the junction differs from germline and may be a read error. This chain uses TRBV20-1 with TRBJ1-5; D is ambiguous. The CDR3 has 14 amino acids. Germline loops: CDR1 DFQATT, CDR2 SNEGSKA (reference sequence). This chain's CDR3 is CSAARPDGNLPQHF. CDR3 in DNA: TGCAGTGCAGCTCGCCCAGATGGTAATCTGCCCCAGCATTTT.

This clonotype was seen repeatedly, ten times or more. The J gene is TRBJ2-3, the V gene TRBV7-8, with unresolved D. This CDR3 region has 12 residues. The germline V gene encodes CDR1 SGHVS and CDR2 FQNEAQ. The V end lost 1 base, the J end lost 7 bases, and 6 bases lay between the germline ends. CDR3 DNA: TGTGCCAGCAGCTTAGAGGGCCATACGCAGTATTTT. Its protein is CASSLEGHTQYF.

This clonotype was counted many times. V is TRBV7-9 and J is TRBJ1-4, with 9 nucleotides matching TRBD1. J lost 6 bases, V lost 1 base, and 0 bases had no gene match. Germline CDR1 SEHNR, CDR2 FQNEAQ (reference sequence). The CDR3 covers 14 residues. The CDR3 here is CASSLDRGHEKLFF. In DNA form, the CDR3 reads TGTGCCAGCAGCTTAGACAGGGGGCATGAAAAACTGTTTTTT.

V gene TRBV28 combines with J gene TRBJ1-2, with 8 bases matching TRBD1. The germline gives CDR1 MDHEN, CDR2 SYDVKM. The trim removed 1 base at V and 4 bases at J, leaving 8 bases unmatched. CDR3 length equals 16 residues. CDR3 bases: TGTGCCAGCAGTTTATCGTCAGGGGGCAGTGGCTATGGCTACACCTTC. Translated: CASSLSSGGSGYGYTF.

This clonotype was counted ten times or more. V and J are TRBV2 and TRBJ2-5, with D possibly called TRBD1 or TRBD2 (6 bases each). There are 14 residues in the CDR3. From germline, CDR1 is SNHLY and CDR2 FYNNEI. Trimming removed 4 bases at V and 3 bases at J, with 12 bases between. For the CDR3, the DNA is TGTGCCAGCAGTGGTGGGGGCGGGGAAGAGACCCAGTACTTC. Translated: CASSGGGGEETQYF.

This clonotype was recorded many times. This chain joins TRBV15 and TRBJ2-3; 7 bases align to TRBD2. This CDR3 spans 14 amino acids. CDR1 and CDR2 (germline): LNHNV, YYDKDF (reference sequence). V gave up 5 bases and J gave up 4 bases; unmatched junction bases: 6. The CDR3 bases are TGTGCCACCAGCGGGGGAGGGGACGCAGATACGCAGTATTTT. This codes for CATSGGGDADTQYF.

This clonotype was picked up many times. The genes are TRBV12-3 or TRBV12-4 and TRBJ2-3, with TRBD2 matching 12 bases. The CDR3 runs 16 residues. V lost 4 bases and J lost 1; bases outside the gene matches: 3. The CDR3 is CASSWRTSGGTDTQYF. The CDR3 nucleotides read TGTGCCAGCAGTTGGAGGACTAGCGGGGGCACAGATACGCAGTATTTT.

This clonotype is judged medium-sized. The rearrangement uses TRBV6-2 or TRBV6-3 and TRBJ2-1; D ambiguous. There are 11 residues in the CDR3. Germline V gene lookup returns CDR1 MNHEY and CDR2 SVGEGT. The V and J ends lost 1 base and 8 bases respectively, with 3 bases between them. CDR3 nucleotides: TGTGCCAGCAGTTACTTGGATGAGCAGTTCTTC. This sequence encodes CASSYLDEQFF.

About this clonotype: A clone one base away is much larger, so this may be a read error. This chain uses TRBV7-2 with TRBJ1-5, with D perhaps TRBD1 (6 bases). V lost 1 base to trimming and J lost 5 bases, with 12 bases between them. The length of the CDR3 is 15 residues. The germline gives CDR1 SGHTA, CDR2 FQGNSA. The CDR3 DNA follows: TGTGCCAGCAGCTTAGAGGGTGGGGGCGATCAGCCCCAGCATTTT. This encodes CASSLEGGGDQPQHF.

At least ten counts were recorded for this clonotype. The chain uses TRBV30 and TRBJ1-2; D uncertain. V was clipped by 0 bases and J by 6 bases, with 11 bases between them. The CDR3 loop spans 13 amino acids. Germline CDR1 reads GTSNPN; CDR2 reads SVGIG (reference sequence). CDR3: CAWSVLAGDGYTF. The CDR3 DNA sequence: TGTGCCTGGAGTGTACTTGCTGGGGATGGCTACACCTTC. Using reference TRBV30 and TRBJ1-2 for the parts outside the CDR3, the full variable domain is SQTIHQWPATLVQPVGSPLSLECTVEGTSNPNLYWYRQAAGRGLQLLFYSVGIGQISSEVPQNLSASRPQDRQFILSSKKLLLSDSGFYLCAWSVLAGDGYTFGSGTRLTVV.

This clonotype came up many times. This chain links TRBV30 with TRBJ1-1, with a weak D call TRBD1 (6 bases). This CDR3 has 14 residues. V was clipped by 2 bases and J by 0 bases, with 10 bases between them. CDR1 is GTSNPN, CDR2 SVGIG, per germline (reference sequence). The CDR3 loop reads CAWSRDKMNTEAFF. The DNA of the CDR3 is TGTGCCTGGAGTCGGGACAAGATGAACACTGAAGCTTTCTTT. The full variable domain, rest sourced from reference TRBV30 and TRBJ1-1, is SQTIHQWPATLVQPVGSPLSLECTVEGTSNPNLYWYRQAAGRGLQLLFYSVGIGQISSEVPQNLSASRPQDRQFILSSKKLLLSDSGFYLCAWSRDKMNTEAFFGQGTRLTVV.

As to this clonotype: One base away lies a much larger clone, so this may be a sequencing read error. The missing conserved phenylalanine or tryptophan at the end of this CDR3 makes a read error likely. The chain is built from TRBV5-1 and TRBJ2-7; D might be TRBD2 (5 bases). The V end lost 0 bases, the J end lost 3 bases, and 13 bases lay between the germline ends. The CDR3 extends over 15 amino acids. Germline CDR1 reads SGHRS; CDR2 reads YFSETQ. Here the CDR3 DNA reads TGCGCCAGCAGCTTGGCGGGCGGGTTGAACTACGAGCAGTACTCC. As protein: CASSLAGGLNYEQYS.

At least ten counts were recorded for this clonotype. The chain is built from TRBV5-5 and TRBJ1-4, with 11 bases that match TRBD1. CDR1 is SGHKS, CDR2 YYEKEE, per germline (reference sequence). CDR3 length: 14 amino acids. V shed 4 bases and J 6 bases; nucleotides not matched to a gene: 2. CDR3 DNA: TGTGCCAGCAGCCGGACAGGGGGCGATGAAAAACTGTTTTTT. Translated, it gives CASSRTGGDEKLFF.

This clonotype was detected many times. The chain links TRBV6-1 to TRBJ2-2, with 8 bases matching TRBD2. V gave up 4 bases and J gave up 3 bases; unmatched junction bases: 4. The germline gives CDR1 MNHNS, CDR2 SASEGT. This CDR3 region has 15 residues. The CDR3 is CASSVGTRDTGELFF. For the CDR3, the DNA is TGTGCCAGCAGTGTAGGGACTAGGGACACCGGGGAGCTGTTTTTT.

In its sample, this clonotype was seen many times. The chain recombines TRBV5-1 with TRBJ2-5, with no clear D. Germline loops: CDR1 SGHRS, CDR2 YFSETQ. This CDR3 contains 14 residues. Between the trimmed V and J ends, which lost 6 bases and 5 bases, there was a span of 17 bases. The CDR3: CASTNRKSTETQYF. CDR3 in DNA: TGCGCCAGCACGAATCGGAAGAGTACGGAGACCCAGTACTTC.

This clonotype was counted at least ten times. The V call is TRBV5-1, the J call TRBJ2-7; D is perhaps TRBD1 or TRBD2 (5 bases each). V was shortened by 5 bases and J by 0 bases, with 15 bases between the two germline ends. Germline V gene data show CDR1 as SGHRS and CDR2 as YFSETQ. The CDR3 sequence is 15 residues long. The chain's CDR3 is CASSHRDVSSYEQYF. The CDR3 region has the DNA TGCGCCAGCAGTCACCGGGACGTCAGCTCCTACGAGCAGTACTTC.

This clonotype has ten or more counts. This rearrangement joins TRBV5-1 to TRBJ1-4; D perhaps matches TRBD1 (5 bases). Trimming took 4 bases from V and 0 from J, leaving 16 bases between them. The CDR3 length is 17 residues. Germline lookup yields CDR1 SGHRS and CDR2 YFSETQ. CDR3 in DNA: TGCGCCAGCAGCCCAGGGCACCCTTTTGCAACTAATGAAAAACTGTTTTTT. Protein sequence: CASSPGHPFATNEKLFF.

This clonotype was observed many times. V usage is TRBV2 and J usage is TRBJ2-5; the match to TRBD2 covers 9 bases. The germline gives CDR1 SNHLY, CDR2 FYNNEI. Trimming removed 7 bases from V and 3 bases from J; junction bases left unmatched: 6. The CDR3 consists of 14 residues. CDR3: CASIGLASEETQYF. The CDR3 region has the DNA TGTGCCAGCATCGGACTAGCGTCCGAAGAGACCCAGTACTTC.

Many counts were recorded for this clonotype. The chain combines TRBV5-1 with TRBJ2-5; D possibly corresponds to TRBD1 (6 bases). Germline CDR1 is SGHRS and CDR2 is YFSETQ. This CDR3 has 15 amino acids. Trimming removed 1 base at V and 5 bases at J, with 15 bases between. CDR3 protein: CASSLINRVEETQYF. CDR3 bases: TGCGCCAGCAGCTTGATCAACAGGGTTGAGGAGACCCAGTACTTC.

Worth noting for this clonotype: A much bigger clone sits one base away, suggesting this may be a read error. The chain carries TRBV20-1 and TRBJ1-6, with 9 bases aligning to TRBD1. This CDR3 region has 16 residues. Germline CDR1 is DFQATT and CDR2 is SNEGSKA (reference sequence). Written as DNA, the CDR3 is TGCAGTGCGCGGACAGGGGAGGGATTTTATAGTTCACCCCTCCACTTT. It is translated as CSARTGEGFYSSPLHF.

This clonotype was recorded many times. The rearrangement uses TRBV5-1 and TRBJ2-5; D is ambiguous. V shed 5 bases and J shed 5 bases, with 16 bases lying between them. The CDR3 loop spans 14 amino acids. CDR1 and CDR2 (germline): SGHRS, YFSETQ. DNA for the CDR3: TGCGCCAGCAGGAAGGAGAGATCGGGTGAGACCCAGTACTTC. Translated: CASRKERSGETQYF.

This clonotype appeared many times. The genes are TRBV5-1 and TRBJ2-3; D might be TRBD1 (5 bases). CDR1 and CDR2 from the germline V gene are SGHRS and YFSETQ. Trimming took 0 bases from V and 0 from J, leaving 14 bases between them. The CDR3 extends over 17 amino acids. Written as DNA, the CDR3 is TGCGCCAGCAGCTTGGGGCACGGCTCAGGGAGCACAGATACGCAGTATTTT. Its translation: CASSLGHGSGSTDTQYF.

V gene TRBV19 combines with J gene TRBJ2-3; no clear D gene. Deletions cut 3 bases from V and 4 bases from J, with 8 bases between. Germline V CDR1 and CDR2: LNHDA, SQIVND (reference sequence). The length of the CDR3 is 13 residues. The CDR3 DNA sequence: TGTGCCAGTAGTATCGCGCCCGCAGATACGCAGTATTTT. It translates to CASSIAPADTQYF.

This clonotype was recorded at least ten times. The chain recombines TRBV5-1 with TRBJ1-4, with D unresolved. Germline CDR1 reads SGHRS; CDR2 reads YFSETQ. Trimming cost V 1 base and J 5 bases, with 6 bases left between them. This CDR3 is built from 13 residues. The CDR3 here is CASSLTPNEKLFF. Written as DNA, the CDR3 is TGCGCCAGCAGCTTGACACCAAATGAAAAACTGTTTTTT.

Notes on this clonotype: Possible read error: a much larger clone is one base away. This chain joins TRBV7-9 and TRBJ2-2, with D possibly being TRBD1 (5 bases). CDR1 is SEHNR, CDR2 FQNEAQ, per germline (reference sequence). V lost 3 bases and J lost 0, with 8 bases in between. CDR3 length: 15 residues. The CDR3 reads CASSFPGSNTGELFF. The CDR3 nucleotides read TGTGCCAGCAGCTTCCCAGGGTCGAACACCGGGGAGCTGTTTTTT. Combining the CDR3 with reference TRBV7-9 and TRBJ2-2 gives the whole variable domain DTGVSQNPRHKITKRGQNVTFRCDPISEHNRLYWYRQTLGQGPEFLTYFQNEAQLEKSRLLSDRFSAERPKGSFSTLEIQRTEQGDSAMYLCASSFPGSNTGELFFGEGSRLTVL.

The rearrangement uses TRBV30 and TRBJ2-2, with 8 bases lining up with TRBD2. The CDR3 has 14 amino acids. The germline gives CDR1 GTSNPN, CDR2 SVGIG (reference sequence). V lost 3 bases and J lost 1; bases outside the gene matches: 1. Here the CDR3 reads CAWRGTRNTGELFF. CDR3 sequence (DNA): TGTGCCTGGAGAGGGACTAGGAACACCGGGGAGCTGTTTTTT.

This clonotype occurred a few times. The J gene is TRBJ1-2, the V gene TRBV2; D not resolved. The germline V gene encodes CDR1 SNHLY and CDR2 FYNNEI. With 8 bases removed from V and 2 bases from J, the gap between germline ends came to 15 bases. The CDR3 spans 14 residues. CDR3 loop: CASERAELNYGYTF. Written as DNA, the CDR3 is TGTGCCAGCGAACGGGCAGAACTCAACTATGGCTACACCTTC.